This TCR beta chain appears in the sequencing data of a study of T cell repertoires in cytomegalovirus infection. A note on this clonotype: The antigen remains unidentified.

V lost 0 bases and J lost 3; bases outside the gene matches: 4. The CDR3 loop spans 15 amino acids. TCRdb processed the reads anew with MiXCR; each CDR3 protein has one entry. This table holds about 68,000 distinct CDR3 sequences, 22% found once. What was sequenced was PBMCs, sequenced either directly or after in vitro stimulation (not recorded which). The sequence derives from a human donor in good health (CMV status not recorded). Some clones in this sample may be carry-over from other donors' samples. The chain couples TRBV12-3 or TRBV12-4 to TRBJ2-7; 8 nucleotides match TRBD1. CDR3 loop: CASSLAGTGGYEQYF. The CDR3 bases are TGTGCCAGCAGTTTAGCGGGAACAGGGGGCTACGAGCAGTACTTC.